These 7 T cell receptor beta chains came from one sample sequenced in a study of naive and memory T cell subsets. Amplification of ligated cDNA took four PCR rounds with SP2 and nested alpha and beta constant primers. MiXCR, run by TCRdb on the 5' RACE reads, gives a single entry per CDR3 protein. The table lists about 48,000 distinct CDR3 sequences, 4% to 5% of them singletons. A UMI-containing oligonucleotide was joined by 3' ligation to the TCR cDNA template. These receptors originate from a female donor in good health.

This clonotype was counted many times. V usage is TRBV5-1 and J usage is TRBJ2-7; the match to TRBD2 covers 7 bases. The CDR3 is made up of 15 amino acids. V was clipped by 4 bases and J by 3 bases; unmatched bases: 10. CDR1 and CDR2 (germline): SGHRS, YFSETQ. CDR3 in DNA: TGCGCCAGCAGCCCTTCAACGACTAGCATCTACGAGCAGTACTTC. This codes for CASSPSTTSIYEQYF.

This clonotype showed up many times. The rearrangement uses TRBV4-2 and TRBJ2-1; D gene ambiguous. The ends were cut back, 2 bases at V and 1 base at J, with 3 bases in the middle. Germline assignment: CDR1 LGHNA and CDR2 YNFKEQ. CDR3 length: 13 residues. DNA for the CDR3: TGTGCCAGCAGCCAAATATCCTACAATGAGCAGTTCTTC. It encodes CASSQISYNEQFF.

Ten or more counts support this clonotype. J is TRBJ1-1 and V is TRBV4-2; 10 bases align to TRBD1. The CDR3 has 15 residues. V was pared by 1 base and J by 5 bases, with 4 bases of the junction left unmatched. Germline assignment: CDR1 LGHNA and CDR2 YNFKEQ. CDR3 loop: CASSQGDRGWTEAFF. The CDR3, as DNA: TGTGCCAGCAGCCAAGGGGACAGGGGATGGACTGAAGCTTTCTTT.

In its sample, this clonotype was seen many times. CDR3 amino acids: CASSLQPLLHGEQFF. DNA of the CDR3: TGTGCCAGCAGCCTTCAACCCCTTCTACACGGTGAGCAGTTCTTC. V and J are TRBV14 and TRBJ2-1; D is ambiguous. There are 15 residues in the CDR3. Germline values: CDR1 SGHDN, CDR2 FVKESK. The V end was cut by 4 bases, the J end by 9 bases, with 19 bases between.

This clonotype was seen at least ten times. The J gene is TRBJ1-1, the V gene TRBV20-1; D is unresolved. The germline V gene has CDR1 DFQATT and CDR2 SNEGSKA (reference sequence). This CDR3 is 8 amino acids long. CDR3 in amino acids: CKGTEAFF. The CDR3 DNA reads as TGCAAGGGCACTGAAGCTTTCTTT.

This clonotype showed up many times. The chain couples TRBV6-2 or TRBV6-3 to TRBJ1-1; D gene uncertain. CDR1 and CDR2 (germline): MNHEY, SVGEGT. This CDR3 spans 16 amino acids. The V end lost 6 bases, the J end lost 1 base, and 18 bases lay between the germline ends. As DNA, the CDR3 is TGTGCCAGCAGCCCTTTTACGACATTCCCGAACACTGAAGCTTTCTTT. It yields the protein CASSPFTTFPNTEAFF.

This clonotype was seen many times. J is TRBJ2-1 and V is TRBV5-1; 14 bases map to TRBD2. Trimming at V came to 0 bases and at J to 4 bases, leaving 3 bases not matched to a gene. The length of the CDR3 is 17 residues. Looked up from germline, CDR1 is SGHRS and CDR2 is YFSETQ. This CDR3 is CASSLGLAGGPYNEQFF. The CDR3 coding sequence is TGCGCCAGCAGCTTGGGACTAGCGGGAGGGCCTTACAATGAGCAGTTCTTC.